Listed here are 3 T cell receptor beta chains from one sample, sequenced in a study of T cells after yellow fever vaccination. TCRdb re-called the 5' RACE reads through MiXCR, storing one row per CDR3 protein. Of hundreds of thousands of distinct CDR3 sequences in the sample, over 15% were seen once. The sequencing here drew on PBMCs, taken before the yellow fever booster vaccination. The receptors were gathered from a man aged 18 to 35 who received the YFV17D yellow fever vaccine.

This clonotype came up many times. The V call is TRBV18, the J call TRBJ1-2; 8 bases agree with TRBD1. CDR3 length: 14 residues. Germline V CDR1 and CDR2: KGHSH, LQKENI. The J segment lost 5 bases and the V segment lost 2 bases, leaving 4 bases of the junction unmatched. The CDR3 DNA reads as TGTGCCAGCTCACCAGGACAGGGCGAGTATGGCTACACCTTC. Translation gives CASSPGQGEYGYTF.

This clonotype appeared many times. The genes are TRBV20-1 and TRBJ2-2; TRBD1 might be the D (6 bases). V lost 5 bases to trimming and J lost 5 bases, with 12 bases between them. This CDR3 comprises 13 residues. Germline CDR1 is DFQATT and CDR2 is SNEGSKA (reference sequence). The CDR3 spells CSAVTGQTGELFF. DNA for the CDR3: TGCAGTGCTGTTACAGGGCAGACCGGGGAGCTGTTTTTT.

The J gene is TRBJ2-3, the V gene TRBV11-2; D unclear. Trimming removed 2 bases at V and 6 bases at J, with 12 bases between. Germline V CDR1 and CDR2: SGHAT, FQNNGV. This CDR3 contains 14 residues. In DNA form, the CDR3 reads TGTGCCAGCAGCTTAAGAAGTCAAACGGATACGCAGTATTTT. This sequence encodes CASSLRSQTDTQYF.